One and the same sample provided the 2 T cell receptor beta chains below, sequenced in a study of T cell responses to AZD1222 COVID-19 vaccine (dated by TCRdb to the early 2020s). The library was built by means of the immunoSEQ multiplex PCR assay. TCRdb holds this immuneACCESS table with in-frame rearrangements only. Some clones are missing; in checked studies, unresolved V genes explain under half, and the rest has no known cause. This sample lists 52,000 or so clones; about four fifths were detected once. The ten largest clones represent over 25% of the sample. The meaning of the sample's time point label: baseline before first vaccination. This specimen was peripheral blood, taken on day 0 of AZD1222 vaccination. Receptors were obtained from an adult in good health.

The chain joins TRBV10-2 to TRBJ2-3, with 10 bases aligning to TRBD2. Per the germline V gene, CDR1 is WSHSY and CDR2 is SAAADI. V lost 7 bases, J lost 0 bases, and 4 bases stayed unmatched. This CDR3 contains 15 residues. CDR3 in amino acids: CASKGTSESTDTQYF. In DNA form, the CDR3 reads TGCGCCAGCAAGGGGACTAGCGAGAGCACAGATACGCAGTATTTT.

The gene calls are TRBV4-2 and TRBJ1-2; possible D gene TRBD1, 5 bases. V lost 0 bases and J 2 bases, leaving 13 bases between the germline ends. The CDR3 is 16 residues long. Germline CDR1 LGHNA, CDR2 YNFKEQ. The CDR3 DNA reads as TGTGCCAGCAGCCAAGAGTTAGGGACTTTAAACTATGGCTACACCTTC. It codes for CASSQELGTLNYGYTF.